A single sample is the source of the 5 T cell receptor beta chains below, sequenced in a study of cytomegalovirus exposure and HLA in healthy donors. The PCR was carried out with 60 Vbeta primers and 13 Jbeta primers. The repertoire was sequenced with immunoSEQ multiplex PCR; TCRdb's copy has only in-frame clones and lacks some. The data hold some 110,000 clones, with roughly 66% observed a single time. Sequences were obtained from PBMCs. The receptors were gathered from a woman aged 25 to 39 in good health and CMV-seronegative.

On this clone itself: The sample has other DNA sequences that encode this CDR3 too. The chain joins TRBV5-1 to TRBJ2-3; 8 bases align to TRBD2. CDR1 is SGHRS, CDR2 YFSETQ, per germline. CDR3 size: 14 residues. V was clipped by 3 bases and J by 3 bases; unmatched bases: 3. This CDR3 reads CASSSSGSTDTQYF. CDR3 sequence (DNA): TGCGCCAGCAGCTCCAGCGGGAGTACAGATACGCAGTATTTT. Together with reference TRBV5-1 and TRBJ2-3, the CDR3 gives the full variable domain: KAGVTQTPRYLIKTRGQQVTLSCSPISGHRSVSWYQQTPGQGLQFLFEYFSETQRNKGNFPGRFSGRQFSNSRSEMNVSTLELGDSALYLCASSSSGSTDTQYFGPGTRLTVL.

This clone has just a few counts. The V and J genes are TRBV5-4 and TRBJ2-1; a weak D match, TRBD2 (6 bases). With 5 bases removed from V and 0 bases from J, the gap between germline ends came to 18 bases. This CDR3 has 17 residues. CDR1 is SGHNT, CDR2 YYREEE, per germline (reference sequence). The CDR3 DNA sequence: TGTGCCAGCAGTTCACTTGTCCGGGGAGGCTCCTACAATGAGCAGTTCTTC. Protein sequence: CASSSLVRGGSYNEQFF.

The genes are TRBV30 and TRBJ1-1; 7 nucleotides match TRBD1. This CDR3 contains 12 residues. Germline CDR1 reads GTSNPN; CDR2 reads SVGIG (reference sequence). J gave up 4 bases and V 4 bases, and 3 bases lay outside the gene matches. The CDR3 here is CAWTGGITEAFF. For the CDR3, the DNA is TGTGCCTGGACAGGGGGAATCACTGAAGCTTTCTTT. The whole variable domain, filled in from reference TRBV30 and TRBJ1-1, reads SQTIHQWPATLVQPVGSPLSLECTVEGTSNPNLYWYRQAAGRGLQLLFYSVGIGQISSEVPQNLSASRPQDRQFILSSKKLLLSDSGFYLCAWTGGITEAFFGQGTRLTVV.

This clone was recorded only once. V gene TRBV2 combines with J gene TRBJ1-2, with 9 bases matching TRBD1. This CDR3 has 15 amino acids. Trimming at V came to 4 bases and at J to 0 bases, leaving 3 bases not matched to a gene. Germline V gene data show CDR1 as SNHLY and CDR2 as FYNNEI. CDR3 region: CASSAGTGTNYGYTF. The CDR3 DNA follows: TGTGCCAGCAGTGCAGGGACAGGGACTAACTATGGCTACACCTTC.

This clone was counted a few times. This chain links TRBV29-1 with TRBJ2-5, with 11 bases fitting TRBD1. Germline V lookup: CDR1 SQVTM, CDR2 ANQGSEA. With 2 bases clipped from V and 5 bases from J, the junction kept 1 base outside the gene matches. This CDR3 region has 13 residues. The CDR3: CSVERDRGETQYF. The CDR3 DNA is TGCAGCGTTGAAAGGGACAGGGGGGAGACCCAGTACTTC.